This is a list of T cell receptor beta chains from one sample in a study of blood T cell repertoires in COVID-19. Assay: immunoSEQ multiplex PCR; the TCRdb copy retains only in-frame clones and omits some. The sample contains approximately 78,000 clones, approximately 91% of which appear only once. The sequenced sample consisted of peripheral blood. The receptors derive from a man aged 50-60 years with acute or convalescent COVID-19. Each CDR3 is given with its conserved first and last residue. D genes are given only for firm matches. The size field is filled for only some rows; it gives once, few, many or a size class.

cdr3_aa: CASSQTSSGGNEQFF
cdr3_nt: TGTGCCAGCAGCCAAACCTCTAGCGGGGGCAATGAGCAGTTCTTC
d_call: TRBD2
j_call: TRBJ2-1
v_call: TRBV3-1/TRBV3-2
clone_size: NA

cdr3_aa: CASSLRRNLNTEAFF
cdr3_nt: TGTGCCAGCAGCCTGAGGCGGAACTTGAACACTGAAGCTTTCTTT
d_call: NA
j_call: TRBJ1-1
v_call: TRBV5-4
clone_size: NA

cdr3_aa: CASSLGQGAGQETQYF
cdr3_nt: TGTGCCAGCAGCTTGGGACAGGGGGCCGGTCAAGAGACCCAGTACTTC
d_call: TRBD1
j_call: TRBJ2-5
v_call: TRBV5-8
clone_size: NA

cdr3_aa: CASSADRSDEKLFF
cdr3_nt: TGTGCCAGCAGCGCCGACAGGAGTGATGAAAAACTGTTTTTT
d_call: NA
j_call: TRBJ1-4
v_call: TRBV9
clone_size: NA

cdr3_aa: CASSIWTGGGSPLHF
cdr3_nt: TGTGCCAGCAGCATATGGACAGGAGGGGGATCACCCCTCCACTTT
d_call: TRBD1
j_call: TRBJ1-6
v_call: TRBV7-9
clone_size: few

cdr3_aa: CASSQDPGSSQPQHF
cdr3_nt: TGCGCCAGCAGCCAAGATCCCGGGTCGAGTCAGCCCCAGCATTTT
d_call: NA
j_call: TRBJ1-5
v_call: TRBV4-1
clone_size: NA

cdr3_aa: CASGPDSAISPLHF
cdr3_nt: TGTGCCAGCGGTCCTGACTCGGCGATTTCACCCCTCCACTTT
d_call: NA
j_call: TRBJ1-6
v_call: TRBV6-5
clone_size: NA

cdr3_aa: CASSPGQLLSYNEQFF
cdr3_nt: TGTGCCAGCAGCCCGGGACAGCTACTCTCCTACAATGAGCAGTTCTTC
d_call: TRBD1
j_call: TRBJ2-1
v_call: TRBV3-1/TRBV3-2
clone_size: NA

cdr3_aa: CAISESTTGTEQFF
cdr3_nt: TGTGCCATCAGTGAGTCAACGACCGGGACAGAGCAGTTCTTC
d_call: NA
j_call: TRBJ2-1
v_call: TRBV10-3
clone_size: NA

cdr3_aa: CASIRVRFRGGSYGYTF
cdr3_nt: TGTGCCAGCATTCGGGTTCGGTTTCGCGGGGGGTCCTATGGCTACACCTTC
d_call: NA
j_call: TRBJ1-2
v_call: TRBV28
clone_size: NA

cdr3_aa: CASSPRETGDTEAFF
cdr3_nt: TGTGCCAGCTCACCACGTGAGACAGGGGATACTGAAGCTTTCTTT
d_call: TRBD1
j_call: TRBJ1-1
v_call: TRBV18
clone_size: NA

cdr3_aa: CASSYGSETGKLFF
cdr3_nt: TGTGCCAGCAGCTATGGCTCCGAGACCGGGAAACTGTTTTTT
d_call: NA
j_call: TRBJ1-4
v_call: TRBV3-1/TRBV3-2
clone_size: NA

cdr3_aa: CASSDGTSGGAITDTQYF
cdr3_nt: TGTGCCAGCAGCGACGGGACTAGCGGGGGGGCCATCACAGATACGCAGTATTTT
d_call: TRBD2
j_call: TRBJ2-3
v_call: TRBV9
clone_size: NA

cdr3_aa: CASSYKNTGELFF
cdr3_nt: TGTGCCAGCAGCTATAAGAACACCGGGGAGCTGTTTTTT
d_call: NA
j_call: TRBJ2-2
v_call: TRBV7-9
clone_size: NA

cdr3_aa: CASSSTGGIAKNIQYF
cdr3_nt: TGTGCCAGCAGTTCCACGGGAGGGATAGCCAAAAACATTCAGTACTTC
d_call: TRBD2
j_call: TRBJ2-4
v_call: TRBV6-5
clone_size: NA

cdr3_aa: CASSYSDTQYF
cdr3_nt: TGTGCCAGCAGTTATTCGGATACGCAGTATTTT
d_call: NA
j_call: TRBJ2-3
v_call: TRBV6-2/TRBV6-3
clone_size: NA

cdr3_aa: CSASYGTSSGNTIYF
cdr3_nt: TGCAGTGCTAGTTATGGGACAAGCTCTGGAAACACCATATATTTT
d_call: NA
j_call: TRBJ1-3
v_call: TRBV20-1
clone_size: once

cdr3_aa: CASSPQGRYGYTF
cdr3_nt: TGTGCCAGCAGCCCTCAGGGGCGGTATGGCTACACCTTC
d_call: NA
j_call: TRBJ1-2
v_call: TRBV12-3/TRBV12-4
clone_size: NA

cdr3_aa: CASSPGQSSYEQYF
cdr3_nt: TGCGCCAGCAGTCCTGGACAGAGCTCCTACGAGCAGTACTTC
d_call: NA
j_call: TRBJ2-7
v_call: TRBV4-1
clone_size: NA

cdr3_aa: CASSFSGGDSTDTQYF
cdr3_nt: TGCGCCAGCAGCTTTAGCGGGGGGGATAGCACAGATACGCAGTATTTT
d_call: TRBD2
j_call: TRBJ2-3
v_call: TRBV5-1
clone_size: NA

cdr3_aa: CASSYSLQGTRGYTF
cdr3_nt: TGTGCCAGCAGTTACTCGTTACAGGGCACTAGAGGCTACACCTTC
d_call: NA
j_call: TRBJ1-2
v_call: TRBV6-5
clone_size: NA

cdr3_aa: CASTIYNEQFF
cdr3_nt: TGTGCCAGCACTATATACAATGAGCAGTTCTTC
d_call: NA
j_call: TRBJ2-1
v_call: TRBV2
clone_size: once

cdr3_aa: CASSPRTGDLYEQYF
cdr3_nt: TGTGCCAGCAGCCCCCGGACAGGGGATCTATACGAGCAGTACTTC
d_call: TRBD1
j_call: TRBJ2-7
v_call: TRBV9
clone_size: NA

cdr3_aa: CASSLGSTSQRPQHF
cdr3_nt: TGTGCCAGCAGCTTAGGTTCGACCTCCCAGCGGCCCCAGCATTTT
d_call: NA
j_call: TRBJ1-5
v_call: TRBV7-2
clone_size: NA

cdr3_aa: CASSLRSGTGKTDTQYF
cdr3_nt: TGTGCCAGCAGCTTACGATCCGGGACAGGGAAGACAGATACGCAGTATTTT
d_call: TRBD1
j_call: TRBJ2-3
v_call: TRBV7-8
clone_size: NA

cdr3_aa: CASGQGESREKLFF
cdr3_nt: TGTGCCAGCGGACAGGGGGAATCGAGAGAAAAACTGTTTTTT
d_call: TRBD1
j_call: TRBJ1-4
v_call: TRBV6-5
clone_size: NA